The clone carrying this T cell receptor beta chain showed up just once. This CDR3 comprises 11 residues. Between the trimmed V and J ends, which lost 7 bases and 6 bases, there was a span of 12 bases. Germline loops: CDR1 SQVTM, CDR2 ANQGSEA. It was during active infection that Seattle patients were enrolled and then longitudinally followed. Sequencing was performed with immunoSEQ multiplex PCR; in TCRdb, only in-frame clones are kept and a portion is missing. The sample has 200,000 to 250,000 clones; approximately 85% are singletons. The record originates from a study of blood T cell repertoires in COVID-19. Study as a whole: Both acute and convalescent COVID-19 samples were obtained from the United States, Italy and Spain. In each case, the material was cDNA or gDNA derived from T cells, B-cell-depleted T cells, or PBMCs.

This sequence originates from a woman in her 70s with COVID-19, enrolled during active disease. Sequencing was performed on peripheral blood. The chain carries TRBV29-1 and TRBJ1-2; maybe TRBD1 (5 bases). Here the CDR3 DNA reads TGCAGCGCCTGGTCGGGGGATGGCTACACCTTC. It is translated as CSAWSGDGYTF.